A selection of T cell receptor beta chains follows, all from one sample in a study of T-cell memory formation after mild COVID-19. From the 5' RACE reads, TCRdb called clonotypes with MiXCR, one entry per CDR3 protein. The sample yields under 350,000 distinct CDR3 sequences, 15% to 20% seen once. Sequencing was done on a sample of PBMCs or a T cell subset sorted from them (not recorded which). The source of these receptors is a man aged 18-30 years who had mild COVID-19 (a few samples of this study predate the infection). Cell type and time point are not known. The CDR3 runs from the conserved cysteine through the conserved F or W. A D gene is named only where the DNA matches it firmly. Where a row states a size, it is once, few, many or the class of an expanded clone; other rows omit it.

D	size	J	V	CDR3	DNA
TRBD2	NA	TRBJ2-1	TRBV6-6	CASSRTSGLNEQFF	TGTGCCAGCAGCCGGACTAGCGGCCTCAATGAGCAGTTCTTC
TRBD1	few	TRBJ2-5	TRBV5-1	CASSQGTGGGEETQYF	TGCGCCAGCAGCCAGGGGACAGGGGGCGGGGAAGAGACCCAGTACTTC
TRBD2	many	TRBJ2-3	TRBV6-4	CASSVSGGATDTQYF	TGTGCCAGCAGTGTTAGCGGGGGGGCGACAGATACGCAGTATTTT
NA	NA	TRBJ1-1	TRBV7-9	CASTTVSVYTEAFF	TGTGCCAGCACAACAGTTTCGGTGTACACTGAAGCTTTCTTT
NA	NA	TRBJ2-7	TRBV6-5	CASSYSARAHEQYF	TGTGCCAGCAGTTACTCAGCGAGGGCCCACGAGCAGTACTTC
NA	NA	TRBJ2-4	TRBV7-2	CASSLDPGLLAKNIQYF	TGTGCCAGCAGCTTAGACCCAGGTTTACTAGCCAAAAACATTCAGTACTTC
NA	NA	TRBJ1-2	TRBV4-2	CASSQDPGLLSGGYTF	TGTGCCAGCAGCCAAGATCCCGGACTGCTATCAGGTGGCTACACCTTC
NA	NA	TRBJ1-6	TRBV5-5	CASSLASGISGNSPLHF	TGTGCCAGCAGCTTGGCGTCAGGGATTTCAGGAAATTCACCCCTCCACTTT
TRBD2	many	TRBJ2-3	TRBV5-1	CASSLVGVFGGDTDTQYF	TGCGCCAGCAGCTTGGTCGGGGTCTTCGGGGGGGACACAGATACGCAGTATTTT
TRBD1	many	TRBJ2-2	TRBV7-9	CASSFLGQGSGELFF	TGTGCCAGCAGCTTCCTAGGACAGGGTTCCGGGGAGCTGTTTTTT
NA	few	TRBJ2-5	TRBV18	CASSPDDQETQYF	TGTGCCAGCTCGCCAGACGACCAAGAGACCCAGTACTTC
NA	few	TRBJ2-3	TRBV29-1	CSVEDLAGTSTDTQYF	TGCAGCGTTGAAGATCTTGCGGGGACTAGCACAGATACGCAGTATTTT
TRBD1	few	TRBJ1-6	TRBV2	CASSEDRGGYFNSPLHF	TGTGCCAGCAGTGAGGACAGGGGGGGTTATTTTAATTCACCCCTCCACTTT
NA	NA	TRBJ1-6	TRBV2	CASSELGGENSPLHF	TGTGCCAGCAGTGAATTGGGGGGAGAAAATTCACCCCTCCACTTT
NA	few	TRBJ2-1	TRBV4-3	CASSQPSGGYNEQFF	TGCGCCAGCAGCCAACCCTCCGGGGGATACAATGAGCAGTTCTTC
TRBD2	few	TRBJ2-1	TRBV24-1	CATSDTPGAGGRNEQFF	TGTGCCACCAGTGATACCCCCGGGGCGGGGGGCCGCAATGAGCAGTTCTTC
NA	once	TRBJ2-7	TRBV7-6	CASSPFAGTDYEQYF	TGTGCCAGCAGCCCGTTCGCCGGGACCGATTACGAGCAGTACTTC
NA	few	TRBJ2-5	TRBV5-1	CASLEDGGETQYF	TGCGCCAGTCTAGAGGACGGGGGAGAGACCCAGTACTTC
TRBD1	NA	TRBJ2-3	TRBV7-3	CASSATGGVRNTQYF	TGTGCCAGCAGCGCGACAGGGGGCGTTAGGAATACGCAGTATTTT
NA	NA	TRBJ2-5	TRBV11-2	CASSRLEETQYF	TGTGCCAGCAGCCGCTTAGAAGAGACCCAGTACTTC
TRBD1	many	TRBJ1-4	TRBV6-5	CASSSSGTGHEKLFF	TGTGCCAGCAGTAGTTCCGGGACAGGGCATGAAAAACTGTTTTTT
NA	NA	TRBJ1-2	TRBV3-1	CASSFGQSHYGYTF	TGTGCCAGCAGCTTTGGACAGTCCCACTATGGCTACACCTTC
NA	NA	TRBJ1-5	TRBV9	CASGEDSPQHF	TGTGCCAGCGGTGAGGACTCACCCCAGCATTTT
TRBD2	NA	TRBJ2-1	TRBV30	CAWSSKRGYNEQFF	TGTGCCTGGAGTTCCAAGCGGGGGTACAATGAGCAGTTCTTC
TRBD1	NA	TRBJ2-5	TRBV5-1	CASSLLTGEGETQYF	TGCGCCAGCAGCTTACTGACAGGGGAAGGGGAGACCCAGTACTTC
NA	few	TRBJ2-7	TRBV7-2	CASSPSASPYEQYF	TGTGCCAGCAGCCCTAGCGCCAGCCCCTACGAGCAGTACTTC
TRBD1	NA	TRBJ2-3	TRBV7-9	CASSPRQGALDTQYF	TGTGCCAGCTCCCCCCGGCAGGGGGCGCTGGATACGCAGTATTTT
TRBD1	NA	TRBJ1-1	TRBV10-2	CASLGEGQGGTEAFF	TGCGCCTCTCTAGGAGAGGGACAGGGTGGCACTGAAGCTTTCTTT
NA	few	TRBJ1-1	TRBV7-6	CASSLRGTTEAFF	TGTGCCAGCAGCTTAAGGGGAACCACTGAAGCTTTCTTT
NA	NA	TRBJ1-4	TRBV20-1	CSAEDRLNEKLFF	TGCAGTGCTGAAGACAGGCTAAATGAAAAACTGTTTTTT
NA	few	TRBJ2-5	TRBV12-3/TRBV12-4	CASSFAAPETQYF	TGTGCCAGCAGTTTCGCGGCACCAGAGACCCAGTACTTC
NA	NA	TRBJ1-1	TRBV12-3/TRBV12-4	CASSLRFTEAFF	TGTGCCAGCAGTTTGAGGTTCACTGAAGCTTTCTTT
TRBD2	few	TRBJ2-1	TRBV6-5	CASTLAGGDEQFF	TGTGCCAGCACCCTAGCGGGGGGGGATGAGCAGTTCTTC
NA	few	TRBJ2-1	TRBV11-1	CASSSLEVIDRNEQFF	TGTGCCAGCAGCTCCCTGGAAGTGATAGACCGCAATGAGCAGTTCTTC
NA	few	TRBJ1-2	TRBV21-1	CASSKVGPSRSTNYGYTF	TGTGCCAGCAGCAAAGTAGGGCCCTCAAGAAGTACTAACTATGGCTACACCTTC